This TCR beta chain is from a study of blood T cell repertoires in COVID-19. Study overall: Acute and convalescent COVID-19 samples came from the United States, Italy and Spain.

Some clones are missing from TCRdb's copy, which holds only in-frame ones; the method was immunoSEQ multiplex PCR. The sample lists about 380,000 clones, 88% occurring once. Participants came from fewer than 25 US areas, aged about 18 to 90 years. Cohort allocation depended upon clinical history that participants reported. Recovered status applied to Cohort 3 donors who had two consecutive negative PCRs. It also applied to those with clearance or with symptom resolution. The specimen sequenced was PBMCs or T cells enriched from blood (not recorded which). The clonotype was recovered from a woman between 18 and 30 years old who had recovered from COVID-19.

CDR3 sequence reads: CASSKQRQETQYF. DNA for the CDR3: TGTGCCAGCAGTAAGCAGCGGCAAGAGACCCAGTACTTC. This chain uses TRBV12-3 or TRBV12-4 with TRBJ2-5; D perhaps matches TRBD2 (5 bases). Trimming left V 5 bases short and J 2 bases short, with 9 bases between. The CDR3 spans 13 residues.